The TCR beta chain described here comes from a study of blood T cell repertoires in COVID-19. About the research overall: The United States, Italy and Spain provided the acute and convalescent COVID-19 samples. T cells, B-cell-depleted T cells, or PBMCs provided the cDNA or gDNA that served as material.

The assay was immunoSEQ multiplex PCR, and TCRdb's table has in-frame clones only and misses some. The table shows over 75,000 clones, with roughly four fifths occurring only once. Germline V gene lookup returns CDR1 MNHEY and CDR2 SMNVEV (reference sequence). V lost 1 base to trimming and J lost 7 bases, with 11 bases between them. The CDR3 contains 14 residues. The J gene is TRBJ1-5, the V gene TRBV27, with a possible D match to TRBD1 (6 bases). This TCR came from a woman at least 80 years old with acute or convalescent COVID-19. The source material was peripheral blood. The CDR3 DNA follows: TGTGCCAGCAGTTTATACCAGGGGCGCCAGCCCCAGCATTTT. Its protein product is CASSLYQGRQPQHF.